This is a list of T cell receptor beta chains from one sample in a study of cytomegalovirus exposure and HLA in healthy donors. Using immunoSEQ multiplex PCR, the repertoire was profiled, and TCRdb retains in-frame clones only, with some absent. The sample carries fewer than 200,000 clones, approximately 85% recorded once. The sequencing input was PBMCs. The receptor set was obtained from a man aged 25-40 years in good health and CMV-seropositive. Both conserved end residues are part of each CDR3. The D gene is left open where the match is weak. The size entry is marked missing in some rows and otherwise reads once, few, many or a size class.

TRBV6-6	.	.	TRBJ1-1	TGTGCCAGCAGTTACAGCAGGGGAACTGAAGCTTTCTTT	CASSYSRGTEAFF
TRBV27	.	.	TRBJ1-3	TGTGCCAGCAGTTATCGGGGGGGCGATGGAAACACCATATATTTT	CASSYRGGDGNTIYF
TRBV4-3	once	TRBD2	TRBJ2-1	TGCGCCAGCAGCCAAGCCCTTAGCGGGGGGGCCTACAATGAGCAGTTCTTC	CASSQALSGGAYNEQFF
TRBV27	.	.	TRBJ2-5	TGTGCCAGCAGTCGTTCTAGAGAAGAGACCCAGTACTTC	CASSRSREETQYF
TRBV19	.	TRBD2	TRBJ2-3	TGTGCCACCAAGGGACTAGCGGCTAGCACAGATACGCAGTATTTT	CATKGLAASTDTQYF
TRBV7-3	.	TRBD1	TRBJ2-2	TGTGCCAGCAGGCATAATGCCGGGACAGGGAACACCGGGGAGCTGTTTTTT	CASRHNAGTGNTGELFF
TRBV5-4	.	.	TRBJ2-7	TGTGCCAGCAGCTTCTCAGACGAGCAGTACTTC	CASSFSDEQYF
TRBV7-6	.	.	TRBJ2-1	TGTGCCAGCAGCTTAGTCGGTGGGACTCGAAACAATGAGCAGTTCTTC	CASSLVGGTRNNEQFF
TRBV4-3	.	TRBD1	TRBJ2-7	TGCGCCAGCAGCCAAGATAGACAGGGACCCCCCTACGAGCAGTACTTC	CASSQDRQGPPYEQYF
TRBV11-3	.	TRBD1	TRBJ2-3	TGTGCCAGCACCCTCGGGACAGGGGGAAGAGATACGCAGTATTTT	CASTLGTGGRDTQYF
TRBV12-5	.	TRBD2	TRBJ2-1	TGTGCTAGTGGTTTGGTTCACGGGACTAGCAGCAATGAGCAGTTCTTC	CASGLVHGTSSNEQFF
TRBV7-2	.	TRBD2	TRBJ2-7	TGTGCCAGCAGCTCTCTAGCGGGAGCAGAATCCTACGAGCAGTACTTC	CASSSLAGAESYEQYF
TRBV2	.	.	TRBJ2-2	TGTGCCAGCAGTCAGGGTAGTAGGGCCGGGGAGCTGTTTTTT	CASSQGSRAGELFF
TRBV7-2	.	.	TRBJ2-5	TGTGCCAGCAGCCGGAAGGGGGAGACCCAGTACTTC	CASSRKGETQYF
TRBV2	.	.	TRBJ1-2	TGTGCCAGCAGTGAGCAGGGGCCGGACTATGGCTACACCTTC	CASSEQGPDYGYTF
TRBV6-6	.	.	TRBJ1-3	TGTGCCAGCAGTTATGGCCTTGCTGGAAACACCATATATTTT	CASSYGLAGNTIYF
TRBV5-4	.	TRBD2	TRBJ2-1	TGTGCCAGCAGCTTGGAGAGCGGGAGCGGTAATGAGCAGTTCTTC	CASSLESGSGNEQFF
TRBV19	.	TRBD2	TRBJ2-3	TGTGCCAGTAGTCCGACTAGCGGGAGAAGAGATACGCAGTATTTT	CASSPTSGRRDTQYF
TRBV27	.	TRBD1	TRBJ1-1	TGTGCCAGCAGTCTGACAGGGATCTTACCCCTAGCTGAAGCTTTCTTT	CASSLTGILPLAEAFF
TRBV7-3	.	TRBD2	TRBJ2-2	TGTGCCAGCAGCTTGATTCCGGGACTAGCGGGAGTCGGCGACACCGGGGAGCTGTTTTTT	CASSLIPGLAGVGDTGELFF
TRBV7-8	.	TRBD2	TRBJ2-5	TGTGCCAGCAGCTTACAACTAGCGGGGGGGGAGACCCAGTACTTC	CASSLQLAGGETQYF
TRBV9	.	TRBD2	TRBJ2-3	TGTGCCAGCAGCGTAGCTTGGAGCGGGAGGGATGGAGATACGCAGTATTTT	CASSVAWSGRDGDTQYF
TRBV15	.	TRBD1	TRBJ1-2	TGTGCCACCAGCAGAGATGGGGGGACAGGGGGAAGCTACACCTTC	CATSRDGGTGGSYTF
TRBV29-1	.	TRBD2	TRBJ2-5	TGCAGCGTCCGACTAGCGGGAGGAGGGGAGACCCAGTACTTC	CSVRLAGGGETQYF
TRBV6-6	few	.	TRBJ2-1	TGTGCCAGCAGTGCCGGGACTGGGATCAATGAGCAGTTCTTC	CASSAGTGINEQFF
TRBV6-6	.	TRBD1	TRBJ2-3	TGTGCCAGCAGCTTTACAGGGGGAGGCACAGATACGCAGTATTTT	CASSFTGGGTDTQYF
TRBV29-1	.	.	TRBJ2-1	TGCAGCGTTGGGGCCCTTACCCTTAGCGGTCCCTACAATGAGCAGTTCTTC	CSVGALTLSGPYNEQFF
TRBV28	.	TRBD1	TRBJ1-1	TGTGCCAGCAGTTTAAGACAGGGCCGAGCTTTCTTT	CASSLRQGRAFF
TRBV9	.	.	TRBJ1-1	TGTGCCAGCAGTCAGGGAAGGCACACTGAAGCTTTCTTT	CASSQGRHTEAFF
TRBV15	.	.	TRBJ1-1	TGTGCCACCAGCAGAGAACAGGGATACACTGAAGCTTTCTTT	CATSREQGYTEAFF
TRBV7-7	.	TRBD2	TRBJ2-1	TGTGCTAGCAGCCTGGGCGGGAGTCTCGATGAGCAGTTCTTC	CASSLGGSLDEQFF
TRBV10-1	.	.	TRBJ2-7	TGCGCCAGCAGTGAGGGATTGGCCAGGATCCACTTC	CASSEGLARIHF
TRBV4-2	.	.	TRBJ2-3	TGTGCCAGCAGCCAAGATGGGAGGACTAGCACAGATACGCAGTATTTT	CASSQDGRTSTDTQYF
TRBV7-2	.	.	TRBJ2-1	TGTGCCAGCAGCTTAGGTAGCGGAGCTGTCAATGAGCAGTTCTTC	CASSLGSGAVNEQFF
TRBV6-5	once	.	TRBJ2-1	TGTGCCAGCAGACTTGGGAGCGCCTCCTACAATGAGCAGTTCTTC	CASRLGSASYNEQFF
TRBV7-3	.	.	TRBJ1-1	TGTGCCAGCAGCTCCGGACAGAACACTGAAGCTTTCTTT	CASSSGQNTEAFF
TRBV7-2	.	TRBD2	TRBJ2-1	TGTGCCAGCAGCTTAAGCGGGAGGGGGGGCAATGAGCAGTTCTTC	CASSLSGRGGNEQFF
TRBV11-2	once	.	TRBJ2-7	TGTGCCAGCAGCCTGGACAGCTACGAGCAGTACTTC	CASSLDSYEQYF
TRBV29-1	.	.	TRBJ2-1	TGCAGCGGAGGCAATCTATTAATTAATGAGCAGTTCTTC	CSGGNLLINEQFF
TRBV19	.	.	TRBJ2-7	TGTGCCAGTAGTAGAGGTCAGAACGAGCAGTACTTC	CASSRGQNEQYF
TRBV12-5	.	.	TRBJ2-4	TGTGCTGGTCAGAATAGACAGGTCCTTTTTTCGGACATTCAGTACTTC	CAGQNRQVLFSDIQYF
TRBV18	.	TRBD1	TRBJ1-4	TGTGCCAGCTCATCTGGGACAGGGGGCGAAAAACTGTTTTTT	CASSSGTGGEKLFF
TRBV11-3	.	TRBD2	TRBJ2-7	TGTGCCAGCAGCTTATTTTCGGGGGGCTACGAGCAGTACTTC	CASSLFSGGYEQYF
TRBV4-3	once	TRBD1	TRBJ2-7	TGCGCCAGCAGCCAGCTGCCGGGACAGCGAATCCCCTACGAGCAGTACTTC	CASSQLPGQRIPYEQYF
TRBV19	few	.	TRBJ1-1	TGTGCCAGCCGACCACGAGGTAATGAAGCTTTCTTT	CASRPRGNEAFF
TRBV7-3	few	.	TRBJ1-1	TGTGCCAGCAGCTCCGGAGGAAGCACTGAAGCTTTCTTT	CASSSGGSTEAFF
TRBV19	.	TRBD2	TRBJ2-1	TGTGCCAGTAGTGTCGGGACTAGCCCCTACAATGAGCAGTTCTTC	CASSVGTSPYNEQFF
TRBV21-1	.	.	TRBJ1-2	TGTGCCAGCAGCAAAGTAGGGGTCCTCTATGGCTACACCTTC	CASSKVGVLYGYTF
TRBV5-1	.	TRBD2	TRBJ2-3	TGCGCCAGCAGCTTGGACCTAGCGGGAGGCCGGGGGTTTGATACGCAGTATTTT	CASSLDLAGGRGFDTQYF